The T cell receptor beta chain described here comes from a study of T cell responses to AZD1222 COVID-19 vaccine. Study findings and constraints: Spike-specific TCR breadth and depth rose after two AZD1222 doses. A reported finding is that nearly half of spike-specific TCRs target unmutated variant regions.

Regarding this clone: Its antigen is unknown.

Sequenced by immunoSEQ multiplex PCR; TCRdb stores in-frame clones only, minus some. The table lists over 110,000 clones, 85% to 95% of them singletons, with approximately 5.3% in the top ten. This clonotype was obtained from an adult in good health. The material was peripheral blood, obtained on day 0 of AZD1222 vaccination.

CDR3 nucleotides: TGCGCCAGCAGCCAACGGGACAGGGACAACTATGGCTACACCTTC. Encoded protein: CASSQRDRDNYGYTF. The rearrangement joins TRBV4-3 to TRBJ1-2, with 9 bases identical to TRBD1. CDR1 and CDR2 (germline): LGHNA, YSLEER. The CDR3 consists of 15 residues. V shed 2 bases, J shed 2 bases, and the junction held 3 bases outside the gene matches.